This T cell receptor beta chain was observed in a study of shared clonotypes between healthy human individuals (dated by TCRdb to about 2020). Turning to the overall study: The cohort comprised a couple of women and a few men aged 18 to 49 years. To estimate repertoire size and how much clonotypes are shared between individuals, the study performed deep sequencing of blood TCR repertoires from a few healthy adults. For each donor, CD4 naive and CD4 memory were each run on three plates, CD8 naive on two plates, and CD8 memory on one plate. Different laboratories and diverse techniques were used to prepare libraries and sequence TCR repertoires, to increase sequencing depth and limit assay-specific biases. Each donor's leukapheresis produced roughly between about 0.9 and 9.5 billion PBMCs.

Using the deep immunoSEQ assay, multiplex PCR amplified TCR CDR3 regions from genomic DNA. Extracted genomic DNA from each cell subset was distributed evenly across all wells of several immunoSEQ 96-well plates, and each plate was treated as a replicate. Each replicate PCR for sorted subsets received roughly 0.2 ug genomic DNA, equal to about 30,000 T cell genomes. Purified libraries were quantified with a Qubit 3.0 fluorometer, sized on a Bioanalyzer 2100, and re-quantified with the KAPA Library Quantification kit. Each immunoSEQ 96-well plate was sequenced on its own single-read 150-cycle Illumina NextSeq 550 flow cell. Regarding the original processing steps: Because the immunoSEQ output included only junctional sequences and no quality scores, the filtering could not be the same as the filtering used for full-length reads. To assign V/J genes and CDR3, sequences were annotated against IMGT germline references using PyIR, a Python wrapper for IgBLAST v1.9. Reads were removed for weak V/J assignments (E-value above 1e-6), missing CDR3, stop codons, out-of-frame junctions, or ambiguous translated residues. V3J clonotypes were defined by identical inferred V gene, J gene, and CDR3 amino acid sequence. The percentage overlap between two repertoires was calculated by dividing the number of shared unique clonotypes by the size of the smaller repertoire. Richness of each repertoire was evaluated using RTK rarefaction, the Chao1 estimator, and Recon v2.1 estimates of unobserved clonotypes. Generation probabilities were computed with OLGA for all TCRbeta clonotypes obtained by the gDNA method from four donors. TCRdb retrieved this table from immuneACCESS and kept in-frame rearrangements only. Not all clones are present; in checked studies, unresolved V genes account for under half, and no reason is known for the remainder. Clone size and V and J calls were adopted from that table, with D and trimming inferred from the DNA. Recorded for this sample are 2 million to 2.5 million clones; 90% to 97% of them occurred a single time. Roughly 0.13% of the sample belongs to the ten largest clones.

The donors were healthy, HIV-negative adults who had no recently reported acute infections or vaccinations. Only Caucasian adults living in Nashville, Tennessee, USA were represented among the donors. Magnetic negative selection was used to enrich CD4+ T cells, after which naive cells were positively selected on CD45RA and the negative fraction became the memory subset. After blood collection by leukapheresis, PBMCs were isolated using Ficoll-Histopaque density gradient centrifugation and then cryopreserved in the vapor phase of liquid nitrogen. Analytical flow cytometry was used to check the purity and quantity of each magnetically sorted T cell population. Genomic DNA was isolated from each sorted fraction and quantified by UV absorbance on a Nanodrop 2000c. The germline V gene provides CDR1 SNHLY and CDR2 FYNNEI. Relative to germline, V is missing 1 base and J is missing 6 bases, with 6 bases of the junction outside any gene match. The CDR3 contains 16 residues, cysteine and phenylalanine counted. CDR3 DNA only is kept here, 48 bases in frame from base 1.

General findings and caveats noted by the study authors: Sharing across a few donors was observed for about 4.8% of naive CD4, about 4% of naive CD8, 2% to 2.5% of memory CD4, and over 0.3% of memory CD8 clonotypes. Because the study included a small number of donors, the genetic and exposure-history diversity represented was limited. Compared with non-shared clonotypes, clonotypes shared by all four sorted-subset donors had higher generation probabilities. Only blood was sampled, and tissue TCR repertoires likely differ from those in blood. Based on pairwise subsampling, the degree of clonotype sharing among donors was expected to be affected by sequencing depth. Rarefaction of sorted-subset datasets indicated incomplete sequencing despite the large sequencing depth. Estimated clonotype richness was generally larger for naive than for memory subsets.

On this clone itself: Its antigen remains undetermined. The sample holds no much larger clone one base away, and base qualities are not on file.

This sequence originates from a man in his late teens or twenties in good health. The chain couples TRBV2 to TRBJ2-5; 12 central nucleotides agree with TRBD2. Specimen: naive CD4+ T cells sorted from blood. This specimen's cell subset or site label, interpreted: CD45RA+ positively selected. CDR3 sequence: CASSEGLAGGRKTQYF. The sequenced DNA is TGTGCCAGCAGTGAAGGTCTAGCGGGGGGGCGAAAGACCCAGTACTTC.